The clone carrying this TCR beta chain was observed a few times. What it recognizes is unknown. The source of the sample is a study of post-analysis software for immune sequencing data. Study-wide background: Patients with relapsing-remitting, secondary progressive and progressive-relapsing multiple sclerosis courses were all represented.

Findings and caveats of the study: There was significantly lower normalized Chao1 diversity in multiple sclerosis patients than in controls. Those samples that were prepared in the same batch co-clustered strongly by F measure. Higher frequency in patients than in controls was seen for several TRBV segments, with TRBV5-6, TRBV5-1 and TRBV20-1 among them.

Germline CDR1 is SGHAT and CDR2 is FQNNGV. The CDR3 contains 15 residues. Unique molecular identifiers tagged the TCR beta cDNA libraries. Via MiXCR, TCRdb re-called the PCR reads, giving one row per CDR3 protein. The sample consists of about 430,000 distinct CDR3 sequences, 30% to 45% of them appearing once. This TCR came from a girl aged 2 to 9 with multiple sclerosis. The source material was blood. The genes are TRBV11-2 and TRBJ2-4; perhaps TRBD1 as D (6 bases). TRBJ2-7 explains the end of the DNA better; the J call may be wrong. CDR3 sequence: CASSERDKGSREQYF. The CDR3 DNA follows: TGTGCCAGCAGCGAACGGGACAAGGGCTCACGCGAGCAGTACTTC.